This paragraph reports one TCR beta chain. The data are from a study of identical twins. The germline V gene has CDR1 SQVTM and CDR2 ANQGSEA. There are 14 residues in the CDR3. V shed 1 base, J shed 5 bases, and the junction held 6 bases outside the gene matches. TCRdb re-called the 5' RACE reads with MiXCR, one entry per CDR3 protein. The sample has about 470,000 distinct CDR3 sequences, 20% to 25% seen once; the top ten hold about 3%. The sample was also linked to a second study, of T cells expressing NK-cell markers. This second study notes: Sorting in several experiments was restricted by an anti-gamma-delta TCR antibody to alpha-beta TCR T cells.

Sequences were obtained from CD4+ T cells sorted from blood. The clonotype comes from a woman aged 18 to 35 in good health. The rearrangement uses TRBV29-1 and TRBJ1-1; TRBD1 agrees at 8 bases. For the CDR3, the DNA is TGCAGCGTTGAAGGACAGGGGTTTCGTACTGAAGCTTTCTTT. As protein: CSVEGQGFRTEAFF.